These 8 T cell receptor beta chains were sequenced from one sample in a study of blood T cell repertoires in COVID-19. Sequencing was performed with immunoSEQ multiplex PCR; in TCRdb, only in-frame clones are kept and a portion is missing. In the table there are 100,000 to 150,000 clones, about 89% of which are singletons. Sequences were obtained from peripheral blood. All receptors come from a man in his 60s with COVID-19, enrolled during active disease.

This chain links TRBV3-1 (or the pseudogene TRBV3-2) with TRBJ1-6, with D unresolved. The CDR3 loop spans 16 amino acids. Germline CDR1 reads LGHDT; CDR2 reads YNNKEL (reference sequence). V dropped 4 bases and J dropped 7 bases, with 17 bases sitting between them. CDR3 DNA: TGTGCCAGCAGCCTCTCGAGCGGGGTTTACAATTCACCCCTCCACTTT. Its translation is CASSLSSGVYNSPLHF.

This chain joins TRBV28 and TRBJ1-2; 8 bases agree with TRBD1. The CDR3 is made up of 13 amino acids. Germline V gene data show CDR1 as MDHEN and CDR2 as SYDVKM. With V trimmed by 3 bases and J by 5 bases, 2 bases remained unmatched. In DNA form, the CDR3 reads TGTGCCAGCAGTTTGGACAGGGCGTATGGCTACACCTTC. Translating gives CASSLDRAYGYTF.

The V call is TRBV19, the J call TRBJ2-7, with 9 bases matching TRBD2. The germline V gene has CDR1 LNHDA and CDR2 SQIVND (reference sequence). The CDR3 is made up of 15 amino acids. V gave up 1 base and J gave up 3 bases; unmatched junction bases: 4. CDR3 bases: TGTGCCAGTAGTATAGTCGCTAGCGGGAACTACGAGCAGTACTTC. Its protein product is CASSIVASGNYEQYF.

This CDR3 reads CASSLLGPYEQYF. The DNA of the CDR3 is TGTGCCAGCAGTTTACTGGGCCCATACGAGCAGTACTTC. The J gene is TRBJ2-7, the V gene TRBV27; D unclear. This CDR3 contains 13 residues. V was pared by 2 bases and J by 4 bases, with 9 bases between. CDR1 and CDR2 from the germline V gene are MNHEY and SMNVEV (reference sequence).

The V call is TRBV6-5, the J call TRBJ2-5; D unclear. The CDR3 consists of 14 residues. Germline CDR1 MNHEY, CDR2 SVGAGI. Trimming removed 3 bases from V and 1 base from J, with 9 bases in between. The CDR3 DNA sequence: TGTGCCAGCAGTTATGAGTCATTCCAAGAGACCCAGTACTTC. Translation: CASSYESFQETQYF.

This clone has more than one count but fewer than ten. This chain links TRBV15 with TRBJ1-2, with D perhaps matching TRBD1 (6 bases). This CDR3 has 13 residues. V was clipped by 11 bases and J by 0 bases, with 13 bases between them. Germline CDR1 and CDR2: LNHNV and YYDKDF (reference sequence). The CDR3 coding sequence is TGTGCCTCGAGGGACACCTCTAACTATGGCTACACCTTC. It codes for CASRDTSNYGYTF. The whole variable domain, remainder taken from reference TRBV15 and TRBJ1-2, is DAMVIQNPRYQVTQFGKPVTLSCSQTLNHNVMYWYQQKSSQAPKLLFHYYDKDFNNEADTPDNFQSRRPNTSFCFLDIRSPGLGDTAMYLCASRDTSNYGYTFGSGTRLTVV.

The gene calls are TRBV7-3 and TRBJ2-2; 11 positions match TRBD1. This CDR3 contains 16 residues. Germline V gene sequence: CDR1 SGHTA, CDR2 FQGTGA. Unmatched junction bases numbered 7, after V lost 6 bases and J lost 4 bases. The CDR3 sequence: CASRNGQGASTGELFF. The CDR3 coding sequence is TGTGCCAGCAGAAATGGACAGGGGGCTAGCACCGGGGAGCTGTTTTTT. The variable domain in full, completed from reference TRBV7-3 and TRBJ2-2, reads GAGVSQTPSNKVTEKGKYVELRCDPISGHTALYWYRQSLGQGPEFLIYFQGTGAADDSGLPNDRFFAVRPEGSVSTLKIQRTERGDSAVYLCASRNGQGASTGELFFGEGSRLTVL.

The chain is built from TRBV2 and TRBJ1-1; 7 positions agree with TRBD1. The V and J ends lost 10 bases and 0 bases, in that order; junction bases with no gene match: 8. Germline V lookup: CDR1 SNHLY, CDR2 FYNNEI. The CDR3 length is 14 residues. The CDR3 spells CATLGTEMNTEAFF. The DNA of the CDR3 is TGTGCCACCCTTGGGACAGAAATGAACACTGAAGCTTTCTTT.